This passage covers 18 T cell receptor beta chains from one sample sequenced in a study of T cell responses to AZD1222 COVID-19 vaccine listed by TCRdb under 2021. Receptor libraries were prepared by the immunoSEQ multiplex PCR assay. TCRdb limited this immuneACCESS table to in-frame rearrangements with V and J called. A share of clones is missing; checked studies link under half to unresolved V genes, and the rest is unexplained. The sample has approximately 160,000 clones on record, 87% of them singletons. Of the sample, 2.5% to 3% is held by the ten largest clones. This specimen's time point label, per the study, means: baseline before first vaccination. The source was peripheral blood, collected on day 0 of AZD1222 vaccination. Receptor source: an adult in good health.

CDR3 loop: CASSDGTDEQYF. The CDR3 DNA follows: TGTGCCAGCAGCGACGGGACAGACGAGCAGTACTTC. The rearrangement uses TRBV5-6 and TRBJ2-7, with 7 nucleotides matching TRBD1. The CDR3 extends over 12 amino acids. Germline CDR1 and CDR2: SGHDT and YYEEEE. With V trimmed by 4 bases and J by 5 bases, 3 bases remained unmatched.

This sequence joins TRBV4-1 and TRBJ1-5; D remains ambiguous. CDR3 length: 15 residues. V was shortened by 0 bases and J by 2 bases, with 8 bases between the two germline ends. The germline V gene has CDR1 MGHRA and CDR2 YSYEKL. Here the CDR3 reads CASSQEGLGNQPQHF. DNA of the CDR3: TGCGCCAGCAGCCAAGAAGGATTGGGCAATCAGCCCCAGCATTTT.

This sequence joins TRBV6-5 and TRBJ1-4; D is perhaps TRBD1 (6 bases). The germline V and J ends were trimmed by 5 bases and 7 bases, with 14 bases remaining between them. Germline assignment: CDR1 MNHEY and CDR2 SVGAGI. This CDR3 comprises 14 residues. CDR3 region: CASSMTGLSEKLFF. The CDR3 DNA sequence: TGTGCCAGCAGTATGACAGGTCTCAGTGAAAAACTGTTTTTT.

This clone was seen once. The chain has TRBV4-2 and TRBJ1-5; TRBD1 agrees at 8 bases. This CDR3 comprises 15 residues. Germline assignment: CDR1 LGHNA and CDR2 YNFKEQ. V shed 4 bases and J 6 bases; nucleotides not matched to a gene: 8. As DNA, the CDR3 is TGTGCCAGCAGCCCTGGACAGGGAGGGGGTCAGCCCCAGCATTTT. Translating gives CASSPGQGGGQPQHF.

The chain couples TRBV2 to TRBJ2-7, with TRBD2 matching 10 bases. The CDR3 contains 15 residues. V shed 5 bases and J 5 bases; nucleotides not matched to a gene: 9. Germline V gives CDR1 SNHLY, CDR2 FYNNEI. The CDR3 here is CASSKGLANLNEQYF. CDR3 nucleotides: TGTGCCAGCAGTAAGGGACTAGCGAATCTCAACGAGCAGTACTTC.

V usage is TRBV7-2 and J usage is TRBJ1-2; D is ambiguous. V lost 2 bases to trimming and J lost 6 bases, with 19 bases between them. The germline V gene has CDR1 SGHTA and CDR2 FQGNSA. This CDR3 has 16 residues. The CDR3, as DNA: TGTGCCAGCAGCTTAAGCGCTGGGGTCCCGGTAGATGGCTACACCTTC. Translating it yields CASSLSAGVPVDGYTF.

The chain carries TRBV4-1 and TRBJ1-5; 7 nucleotides agree with TRBD1. CDR1 and CDR2 from the germline V gene are MGHRA and YSYEKL. The CDR3 runs to 15 residues. Losses at the gene ends were 3 bases for V and 3 bases for J; bases not matched to a gene: 5. As DNA, the CDR3 is TGCGCCAGCAGCCAGAGACAGGGCTTCAATCAGCCCCAGCATTTT. Amino acids: CASSQRQGFNQPQHF.

This clone was counted once. The genes are TRBV7-2 and TRBJ2-5; D possibly corresponds to TRBD2 (6 bases). The CDR3 runs 16 residues. Germline values: CDR1 SGHTA, CDR2 FQGNSA. V lost 5 bases and J 7 bases, leaving 23 bases between the germline ends. This CDR3 reads CASSRVGGPALATQYF. The CDR3 DNA reads TGTGCCAGCAGCCGGGTTGGAGGGCCCGCCCTTGCGACCCAGTACTTC.

The chain joins TRBV28 to TRBJ2-7; 14 nucleotides align to TRBD2. Germline V gene sequence: CDR1 MDHEN, CDR2 SYDVKM. The CDR3 has 16 amino acids. Germline trimming cut 5 bases from V and 6 bases from J; bases unmatched to any gene: 9. The CDR3 nucleotides read TGTGCCAGCAGTCGCGGACTAGCGGGAGGAAAAGGCGAGCAGTACTTC. It codes for CASSRGLAGGKGEQYF.

This clone was seen only a few times. The chain carries TRBV2 and TRBJ1-4; no clear D. Per the germline V gene, CDR1 is SNHLY and CDR2 is FYNNEI. V lost 5 bases, J lost 11 bases, and 15 bases lay in between. The CDR3 is 13 amino acids. The DNA of the CDR3 is TGTGCCAGCAGTATAGAGCTAATGTGGAAACTGTTTTTT. Amino acids: CASSIELMWKLFF.

This clone was counted once. The chain recombines TRBV7-6 with TRBJ1-1; D possibly corresponds to TRBD1 (6 bases). The CDR3 covers 14 residues. Per germline, CDR1 SGHVS and CDR2 FNYEAQ. The ends were cut back, 5 bases at V and 4 bases at J, with 14 bases in the middle. The CDR3 DNA is TGTGCCAGCAGCCGGGGGGGCTTGGGCACTGAAGCTTTCTTT. Its translation is CASSRGGLGTEAFF.

This chain connects TRBV15 to TRBJ1-1; D possibly corresponds to TRBD1 (5 bases). Trimming shortened V by 0 bases and J by 7 bases, and 15 bases separated the two germline ends. In germline, CDR1 is LNHNV, CDR2 YYDKDF (reference sequence). This CDR3 comprises 15 residues. The DNA of the CDR3 is TGTGCCACCAGCAGAGATCGGTCAAGCGGGGGTGAAGCTTTCTTT. Amino acids: CATSRDRSSGGEAFF.

V usage is TRBV5-4 and J usage is TRBJ2-7, with 12 positions matching TRBD1. This CDR3 is 15 amino acids long. Trimming removed 4 bases from V and 4 bases from J; junction bases left unmatched: 6. CDR1 and CDR2 (germline): SGHNT, YYREEE (reference sequence). DNA for the CDR3: TGTGCCAGCAGCCCACCGGGACAGGGGGCGTACGAGCAGTACTTC. It translates to CASSPPGQGAYEQYF. The full variable domain, its missing parts supplied by reference TRBV5-4 and TRBJ2-7, is ETGVTQSPTHLIKTRGQQVTLRCSSQSGHNTVSWYQQALGQGPQFIFQYYREEENGRGNFPPRFSGLQFPNYSSELNVNALELDDSALYLCASSPPGQGAYEQYFGPGTRLTVT.

The chain is built from TRBV3-1 (or the pseudogene TRBV3-2) and TRBJ2-4; TRBD2 matches at 7 bases. The CDR3 extends over 19 amino acids. CDR1 is LGHDT and CDR2 is YNNKEL in the germline V gene (reference sequence). Trimming removed 3 bases from V and 0 bases from J; junction bases left unmatched: 14. CDR3 in DNA: TGTGCCAGCAGCCAGGCTAGCGGACCTACCTTCCTAGCCAAAAACATTCAGTACTTC. As protein: CASSQASGPTFLAKNIQYF.

The chain recombines TRBV6-5 with TRBJ1-6; D is undetermined. V was pared by 8 bases and J by 7 bases, with 12 bases between. The CDR3 runs 13 residues. Germline V gene sequence: CDR1 MNHEY, CDR2 SVGAGI. For the CDR3, the DNA is TGTGCCAGCTCCAAGGGTGTCAATTCACCCCTCCACTTT. Protein product: CASSKGVNSPLHF.

The rearrangement links TRBV6-2 or TRBV6-3 to TRBJ1-1; 10 bases agree with TRBD1. With V trimmed by 2 bases and J by 5 bases, 5 bases remained unmatched. CDR1 MNHEY and CDR2 SVGEGT come from the germline V gene. The length of the CDR3 is 15 residues. This CDR3 is CASSYGGQGKTEAFF. The CDR3 DNA sequence: TGTGCCAGCAGTTACGGGGGACAGGGGAAGACTGAAGCTTTCTTT.

This chain uses TRBV15 with TRBJ1-4, with D perhaps matching TRBD1 (5 bases). The CDR3 is 16 residues long. Trimming shortened V by 1 base and J by 0 bases, and 9 bases separated the two germline ends. CDR1 and CDR2 (germline): LNHNV, YYDKDF (reference sequence). CDR3 sequence reads: CATSRGLGATNEKLFF. The DNA of the CDR3 is TGTGCCACCAGCAGAGGCTTAGGGGCAACTAATGAAAAACTGTTTTTT. Supplemented by reference TRBV15 and TRBJ1-4, the full variable domain reads DAMVIQNPRYQVTQFGKPVTLSCSQTLNHNVMYWYQQKSSQAPKLLFHYYDKDFNNEADTPDNFQSRRPNTSFCFLDIRSPGLGDTAMYLCATSRGLGATNEKLFFGSGTQLSVL.

The chain uses TRBV3-1 (or the pseudogene TRBV3-2) and TRBJ2-7; D not certain. Per the germline V gene, CDR1 is LGHDT and CDR2 is YNNKEL (reference sequence). V was shortened by 4 bases and J by 3 bases, with 10 bases between the two germline ends. The CDR3 length is 13 residues. CDR3 in DNA: TGTGCCAGCAGCCCTCTTGCGCACTACGAGCAGTACTTC. This codes for CASSPLAHYEQYF.